A single sample gave rise to the 27 T cell receptor beta chains below, sequenced in a study of cytomegalovirus exposure and HLA in healthy donors. Method: immunoSEQ multiplex PCR; TCRdb's copy keeps in-frame clones and lacks some. The table lists hundreds of thousands of clones, roughly 88% of them singletons. The sample comprised PBMCs. These receptors all stem from a woman in her twenties or thirties in good health and CMV-seropositive.

The CDR3 nucleotides are TGTGCCAGTAGTATACCTCCCGGGGGGGTCGGAAAACTGTTTTTT. Translated, it gives CASSIPPGGVGKLFF. The chain has TRBV19 and TRBJ1-4; tentative D call: TRBD1 (5 bases). CDR3 length equals 15 residues. The V gene lost 2 bases and the J gene lost 10 bases, with 17 bases spanning the gap. The germline gives CDR1 LNHDA, CDR2 SQIVND (reference sequence).

V usage is TRBV7-3 and J usage is TRBJ2-7; no reliable D call. This CDR3 has 15 residues. Per the germline V gene, CDR1 is SGHTA and CDR2 is FQGTGA. V was trimmed by 2 bases and J by 5 bases, leaving 16 bases between them. Written as DNA, the CDR3 is TGTGCCAGCAGCTTATCGGGTAGCTTACCCAACGAGCAGTACTTC. Protein sequence: CASSLSGSLPNEQYF.

This chain links TRBV5-6 with TRBJ2-1; unclear D gene. CDR3 length equals 14 residues. Germline loops: CDR1 SGHDT, CDR2 YYEEEE. Trimming took 0 bases from V and 7 from J, leaving 11 bases between them. CDR3 nucleotides: TGTGCCAGCAGCTTGGACAGTCTGAGGAATGAGCAGTTCTTC. Protein sequence: CASSLDSLRNEQFF.

Regarding this clone: The sample carries other DNA sequences with the same CDR3. The chain has TRBV5-1 and TRBJ1-2; D might be TRBD1 (5 bases). Trimming took 2 bases from V and 0 from J, leaving 8 bases between them. From germline, CDR1 is SGHRS and CDR2 YFSETQ. The CDR3 spans 14 residues. CDR3 coding DNA: TGCGCCAGCAGCTTCGACAGCCCTAACTATGGCTACACCTTC. Translated, it gives CASSFDSPNYGYTF.

The chain couples TRBV1 to TRBJ2-3; the table names TRBD2, a call not compared with the DNA. TRBV1 is deemed a pseudogene. The CDR3 is 20 amino acids. The CDR3 sequence: CTSSHGCGRVGLGFPDTQYF. The DNA for the CDR3 is TGCACCAGCAGCCACGGCTGCGGGAGGGTCGGTTTGGGGTTTCCAGATACGCAGTATTTT.

In its sample, this clone was seen once. V is TRBV12-2 and J is TRBJ2-7; the D call TRBD1 from the table was never checked on the DNA. TRBV12-2 is reported as a pseudogene. The length of the CDR3 is 17 residues. The CDR3 reads CASRLKYRTASSYEQYF. As DNA, the CDR3 is TGTGCAAGTCGCCTTAAGTACAGGACGGCCAGCTCCTACGAGCAGTACTTC.

In its sample, this clone was seen once. CDR3 sequence reads: CSGGQSNTEAFF. In nucleotides, the CDR3 is TGCAGCGGAGGACAGTCGAACACTGAAGCTTTCTTT. V and J are TRBV29-1 and TRBJ1-1, with D maybe TRBD1 (6 bases). V was shortened by 7 bases and J by 1 base, with 10 bases between the two germline ends. Per the germline V gene, CDR1 is SQVTM and CDR2 is ANQGSEA. This CDR3 region has 12 residues.

This chain joins TRBV2 and TRBJ1-2; D is uncertain. In germline, CDR1 is SNHLY, CDR2 FYNNEI. The CDR3 extends over 10 amino acids. V gave up 8 bases and J gave up 8 bases, with 9 bases separating them. The chain's CDR3 is CASWARGYTF. Here the CDR3 DNA reads TGTGCCAGCTGGGCGAGGGGCTACACCTTC.

A single count supports this clone. The V and J genes are TRBV19 and TRBJ2-6; D perhaps matches TRBD2 (5 bases). With 2 bases removed from V and 0 bases from J, the gap between germline ends came to 14 bases. Germline assignment: CDR1 LNHDA and CDR2 SQIVND (reference sequence). The CDR3 covers 18 residues. DNA of the CDR3: TGTGCCAGTAGTATATCCGGGATAACGATCTCTGGGGCCAACGTCCTGACTTTC. Its translation: CASSISGITISGANVLTF.

The rearrangement uses TRBV29-1 and TRBJ2-1, with 11 bases identical to TRBD2. Trimming took 0 bases from V and 1 from J; bases not matched to a gene: 8. CDR3 size: 18 residues. Germline CDR1 SQVTM, CDR2 ANQGSEA. The CDR3 spells CSVEDLGTSGSSYNEQFF. CDR3 in DNA: TGCAGCGTTGAAGATCTTGGCACTAGCGGGAGTTCCTACAATGAGCAGTTCTTC.

The chain is built from TRBV27 and TRBJ2-7, with TRBD1 identical over 8 bases. Germline CDR1 reads MNHEY; CDR2 reads SMNVEV (reference sequence). The CDR3 sequence is 15 residues long. The ends lost 5 bases at V and 1 base at J; junction bases unmatched: 7. CDR3 sequence (DNA): TGTGCCAGCAGTCAGACAGGGGCTGCTTCCTACGAGCAGTACTTC. Amino acids: CASSQTGAASYEQYF.

This clone was picked up one time. The J gene is TRBJ1-5, the V gene TRBV30; D is perhaps TRBD1 (6 bases). The CDR3 has 15 residues. From germline, CDR1 is GTSNPN and CDR2 SVGIG (reference sequence). V dropped 1 base and J dropped 2 bases, with 12 bases sitting between them. The CDR3 DNA is TGTGCCTGGAGTGACAGGGCCTTTGGCAATCAGCCCCAGCATTTT. Its translation: CAWSDRAFGNQPQHF.

The chain combines TRBV29-1 with TRBJ2-1, with 7 bases lining up with TRBD1. V lost 8 bases and J lost 1; bases outside the gene matches: 8. The germline V gene has CDR1 SQVTM and CDR2 ANQGSEA. This CDR3 comprises 14 residues. The CDR3 loop is CSWGQTISYNEQFF. CDR3 coding DNA: TGCAGCTGGGGACAGACTATTTCCTACAATGAGCAGTTCTTC.

This clone was counted a single time. V usage is TRBV19 and J usage is TRBJ1-2; no definite D call. This CDR3 spans 11 amino acids. The germline CDR1 and CDR2 sequences are LNHDA and SQIVND (reference sequence). V shed 3 bases and J shed 4 bases, with 3 bases lying between them. CDR3 protein: CASSIFYGYTF. CDR3 coding DNA: TGTGCCAGTAGTATTTTCTATGGCTACACCTTC.

This chain connects TRBV6-5 to TRBJ1-3, with D uncertain. CDR1 is MNHEY, CDR2 SVGAGI, per germline. Deletions cut 4 bases from V and 0 bases from J, with 7 bases between. This CDR3 region has 14 residues. The CDR3 loop is CASSSGISGNTIYF. CDR3 DNA sequence: TGTGCCAGCAGTTCTGGCATCTCTGGAAACACCATATATTTT.

The chain is built from TRBV30 and TRBJ1-5; D uncertain. Germline V lookup: CDR1 GTSNPN, CDR2 SVGIG (reference sequence). V lost 4 bases and J lost 0, with 13 bases in between. This CDR3 spans 15 amino acids. In DNA, the CDR3 is TGTGCCTGGAACGGGTCTCCATCTAGCAATCAGCCCCAGCATTTT. Translating it yields CAWNGSPSSNQPQHF.

The gene calls are TRBV27 and TRBJ2-7; D not resolved. The germline gives CDR1 MNHEY, CDR2 SMNVEV (reference sequence). The CDR3 is 13 amino acids. Trimming removed 5 bases from V and 3 bases from J, with 11 bases in between. CDR3 nucleotide sequence: TGTGCCAGCAGTCACACAGAGTTCTACGAGCAGTACTTC. It is translated as CASSHTEFYEQYF.

This chain uses TRBV28 with TRBJ2-2; D remains ambiguous. The V end lost 8 bases, the J end lost 6 bases, and 10 bases lay between the germline ends. Germline-derived CDR1 and CDR2 are MDHEN and SYDVKM. The CDR3 loop spans 12 amino acids. The CDR3: CASHTEAGELFF. CDR3 nucleotides: TGTGCCAGCCATACTGAGGCCGGGGAGCTGTTTTTT.

In its sample, this clone was seen many times. The genes are TRBV5-1 and TRBJ2-3, with D perhaps matching TRBD1 (6 bases). Trimming stripped 0 bases from V and 2 bases from J, with 7 bases between. The CDR3 sequence is 14 residues long. The germline gives CDR1 SGHRS, CDR2 YFSETQ. The CDR3 bases are TGCGCCAGCAGCTTGGGACAGGCCACAGATACGCAGTATTTT. This sequence encodes CASSLGQATDTQYF. Using reference TRBV5-1 and TRBJ2-3 for the parts outside the CDR3, the full variable domain is KAGVTQTPRYLIKTRGQQVTLSCSPISGHRSVSWYQQTPGQGLQFLFEYFSETQRNKGNFPGRFSGRQFSNSRSEMNVSTLELGDSALYLCASSLGQATDTQYFGPGTRLTVL.

The chain is built from TRBV5-6 and TRBJ2-4; a possible D gene is TRBD2 (5 bases). With 0 bases removed from V and 1 base from J, the gap between germline ends came to 14 bases. Germline assignment: CDR1 SGHDT and CDR2 YYEEEE. This CDR3 has 17 residues. The CDR3 DNA sequence: TGTGCCAGCAGCTTGGATCGGGGAATGCGGGCCAAAAACATTCAGTACTTC. It translates to CASSLDRGMRAKNIQYF.

The rearrangement uses TRBV11-3 and TRBJ1-3, with unresolved D. This CDR3 is built from 15 residues. Germline-derived CDR1 and CDR2 are SGHNT and YENEEA. Trimming shortened V by 5 bases and J by 0 bases, and 11 bases separated the two germline ends. CDR3 residues: CASSALGLSGNTIYF. The CDR3 DNA is TGTGCCAGCAGCGCACTAGGACTCTCTGGAAACACCATATATTTT.

The chain links TRBV5-4 to TRBJ2-7; TRBD2 matches 7 bases. Germline-derived CDR1 and CDR2 are SGHNT and YYREEE (reference sequence). Losses at the gene ends were 0 bases for V and 1 base for J; bases not matched to a gene: 1. The CDR3 has 14 residues. CDR3 DNA sequence: TGTGCCAGCAGCTTGGCAGCGGGGTCCTACGAGCAGTACTTC. Protein: CASSLAAGSYEQYF.

The chain carries TRBV29-1 and TRBJ1-1, with TRBD1 identical over 10 bases. Germline V lookup: CDR1 SQVTM, CDR2 ANQGSEA. V lost 6 bases and J lost 4; bases outside the gene matches: 8. The CDR3 is made up of 14 amino acids. The CDR3 DNA reads as TGCAGCGTCGCGCCGGGACAGGGGTCCACTGAAGCTTTCTTT. Protein: CSVAPGQGSTEAFF.

This rearrangement joins TRBV7-3 to TRBJ2-3; 7 bases match TRBD2. Trimming took 5 bases from V and 5 from J; bases not matched to a gene: 10. Germline V CDR1 and CDR2: SGHTA, FQGTGA. The CDR3 is 15 residues long. The CDR3 nucleotides read TGTGCCAGCAGCCGATCCGGGACTATATTAGATACGCAGTATTTT. Translated, it gives CASSRSGTILDTQYF.

The chain links TRBV27 to TRBJ2-7; D possibly matches TRBD1 or TRBD2 (5 bases each). Germline assignment: CDR1 MNHEY and CDR2 SMNVEV (reference sequence). Trimming pared 0 bases from V and 5 bases from J, leaving 14 bases between. This CDR3 has 15 amino acids. For the CDR3, the DNA is TGTGCCAGCAGTTTATCTATGGCAGGGACGAACGAGCAGTACTTC. As protein: CASSLSMAGTNEQYF.

This chain joins TRBV9 and TRBJ2-7; no reliable D call. Germline V lookup: CDR1 SGDLS, CDR2 YYNGEE. This CDR3 is 14 amino acids long. V was trimmed by 4 bases and J by 0 bases, leaving 11 bases between them. The chain's CDR3 is CASSPRTSSYEQYF. The CDR3 bases are TGTGCCAGCAGCCCCCGGACGTCCTCCTACGAGCAGTACTTC.

This clone turned up a few times. The chain recombines TRBV27 with TRBJ1-2; perhaps TRBD1 as D (6 bases). V was pared by 6 bases and J by 4 bases, with 9 bases between. The CDR3 contains 12 residues. Germline values: CDR1 MNHEY, CDR2 SMNVEV (reference sequence). The CDR3 coding sequence is TGTGCCAGCAGAACAGGGTCCTATGGCTACACCTTC. Its protein is CASRTGSYGYTF.